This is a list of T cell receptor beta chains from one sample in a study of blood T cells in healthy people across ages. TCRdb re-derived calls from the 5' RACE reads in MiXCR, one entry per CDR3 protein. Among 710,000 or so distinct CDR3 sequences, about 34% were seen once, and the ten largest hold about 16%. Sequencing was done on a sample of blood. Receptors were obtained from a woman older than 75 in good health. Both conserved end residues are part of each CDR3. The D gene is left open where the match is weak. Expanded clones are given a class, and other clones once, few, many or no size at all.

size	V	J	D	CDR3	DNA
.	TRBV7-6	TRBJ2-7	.	CASSWAQGEQYF	TGTGCCAGCAGCTGGGCTCAGGGCGAGCAGTACTTC
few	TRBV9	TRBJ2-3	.	CASSPLGEYPDTQYF	TGTGCCAGCAGCCCCCTAGGGGAGTATCCAGATACGCAGTATTTT
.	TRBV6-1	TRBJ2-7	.	CASKVTGRRGTYEQYF	TGTGCCAGCAAAGTCACAGGGCGGCGGGGGACCTACGAGCAGTACTTC
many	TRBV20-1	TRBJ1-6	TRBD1	CRASPGGAEGISSLHF	TGCAGGGCCTCCCCAGGGGGCGCCGAGGGGATTTCGTCCCTCCACTTT
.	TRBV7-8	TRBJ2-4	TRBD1	CASSLDRGSKNIQYF	TGTGCCAGCAGCCTAGACAGGGGCTCCAAAAACATTCAGTACTTC
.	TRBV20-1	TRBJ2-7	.	CSAVTLLTGIEQYF	TGCAGTGCCGTCACCTTACTAACAGGGATCGAGCAGTACTTC
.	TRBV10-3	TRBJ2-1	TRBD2	CAISELAGGPNEQFF	TGTGCCATCAGTGAATTAGCGGGGGGGCCCAATGAGCAGTTCTTC
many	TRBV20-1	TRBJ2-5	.	CSATRIGPVRVETQYF	TGCAGTGCTACACGTATAGGGCCGGTAAGGGTGGAGACCCAGTACTTC
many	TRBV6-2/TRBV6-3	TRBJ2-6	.	CASSYGAGTFSGANVLTF	TGTGCCAGCAGTTATGGGGCAGGCACTTTCTCTGGGGCCAACGTCCTGACTTTC
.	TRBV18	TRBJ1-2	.	CASSPGGKGYGYTF	TGTGCCAGCTCACCGGGTGGAAAAGGCTATGGCTACACCTTC
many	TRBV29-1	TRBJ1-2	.	CSVEGPSDGYTF	TGCAGCGTTGAAGGGCCGTCCGATGGCTACACCTTC
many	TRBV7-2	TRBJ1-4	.	CASSPRRSTNEKLFF	TGTGCCAGCAGCCCCCGACGATCAACTAATGAAAAACTGTTTTTT